This TCR beta chain was captured in a study of vaccination and CD4 T cells after COVID-19. Regarding treatment: roughly 10-day PBMC culture with coronavirus spike peptide pools or control peptides (ViraFEST assay). Cultured CD4+ T-cell DNA underwent Oncomine TCR Beta short-read sequencing. From CD4+ T cells that had been cultured, genomic DNA was extracted. TCRdb processed the PCR reads anew with MiXCR; each CDR3 protein has one entry. The table includes 20,000 to 25,000 distinct CDR3 sequences, 30% to 45% detected once. The germline CDR1 and CDR2 sequences are MDHEN and SYDVKM. V lost 6 bases and J 1 base, leaving 12 bases between the germline ends. The CDR3 is 14 amino acids. Points on this clonotype: Its antigen remains unidentified.

Study conclusions and caveats: Convalescent patients studied were relatively few, and early post-infection timepoints were absent.

The clonotype comes from a human donor who had recovered from COVID-19. V is TRBV28 and J is TRBJ1-1, with D hard to call. The sequences come from CD4+ T cells from blood, cultured in vitro, collected before SARS-CoV-2 vaccination. The CDR3 coding sequence is TGTGCCAGCAGCCGAATGACTAGGAACACTGAAGCTTTCTTT. Translation gives CASSRMTRNTEAFF.